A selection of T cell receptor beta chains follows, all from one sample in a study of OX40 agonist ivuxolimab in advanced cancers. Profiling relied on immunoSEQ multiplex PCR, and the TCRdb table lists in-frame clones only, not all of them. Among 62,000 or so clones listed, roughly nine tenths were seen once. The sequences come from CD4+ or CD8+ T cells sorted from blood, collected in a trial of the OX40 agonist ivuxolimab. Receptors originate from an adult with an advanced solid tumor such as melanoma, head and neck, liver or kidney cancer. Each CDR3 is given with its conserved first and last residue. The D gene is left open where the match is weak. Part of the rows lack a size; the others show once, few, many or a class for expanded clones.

CASSEAGRTFEQYF	TGTGCCAGCAGTGAAGCGGGTAGGACTTTCGAGCAGTACTTC	-	-	TRBJ2-7	TRBV6-1
CASSYGQTNTEAFF	TGTGCCAGCAGTTACGGCCAGACCAACACTGAAGCTTTCTTT	-	-	TRBJ1-1	TRBV6-6
CASSLLQGRYEQYF	TGTGCCAGCAGCTTGTTACAGGGGCGTTACGAGCAGTACTTC	-	TRBD1	TRBJ2-7	TRBV11-2
CSVLRPLSYEQYF	TGCAGCGTTCTTAGGCCACTCTCCTACGAGCAGTACTTC	-	-	TRBJ2-7	TRBV29-1
CASSIGSLVGLTDTQYF	TGTGCCAGTAGTATAGGGAGCCTGGTGGGGTTAACAGATACGCAGTATTTT	once	-	TRBJ2-3	TRBV19
CASSQGRTDTQYF	TGTGCCAGCAGTCAGGGACGGACAGATACGCAGTATTTT	-	-	TRBJ2-3	TRBV7-2
CASSPDRAEQYF	TGCGCCAGCAGCCCGGACAGGGCTGAGCAGTACTTC	-	TRBD1	TRBJ2-7	TRBV5-1
CASRIAGANVLTF	TGTGCCAGCAGAATTGCTGGGGCCAACGTCCTGACTTTC	-	-	TRBJ2-6	TRBV11-2
CASSFDMNGYTF	TGTGCCAGCAGCTTCGACATGAATGGCTACACCTTC	-	-	TRBJ1-2	TRBV7-9
CASSLRVRGEQFF	TGCGCCAGCAGCTTGAGGGTGAGGGGTGAGCAGTTCTTC	-	-	TRBJ2-1	TRBV5-1
CASSPGAPYYEQYF	TGTGCCAGCTCCCCCGGGGCTCCTTACTACGAGCAGTACTTC	-	-	TRBJ2-7	TRBV18
CASSPGQGRIQPQHF	TGTGCCAGCAGCCCGGGACAGGGAAGAATTCAGCCCCAGCATTTT	-	TRBD1	TRBJ1-5	TRBV7-8
CAIEGSPFEWFF	TGTGCCATCGAAGGAAGCCCGTTTGAGTGGTTCTTC	-	-	TRBJ2-1	TRBV28
CASSVQGIGYTF	TGTGCCAGCAGCGTACAGGGGATCGGCTACACCTTC	-	TRBD1	TRBJ1-2	TRBV7-9
CASGWGGSDAFF	TGTGCCAGCGGGTGGGGGGGCTCGGATGCTTTCTTT	-	-	TRBJ1-1	TRBV2
CASSFATDQPQHF	TGTGCCAGCAGCTTCGCAACGGATCAGCCCCAGCATTTT	-	-	TRBJ1-5	TRBV7-3
CASSRDRAGYTF	TGTGCCAGCAGCCGCGACAGGGCGGGCTACACCTTC	-	TRBD1	TRBJ1-2	TRBV7-9
CASGEDRYEKLFF	TGTGCCAGCGGTGAAGACCGCTATGAAAAACTGTTTTTT	-	-	TRBJ1-4	TRBV25-1
CASSSTTGMDEQFF	TGCGCCAGCAGCTCGACGACGGGGATGGATGAGCAGTTCTTC	-	-	TRBJ2-1	TRBV5-1
CASSGSGNPGANVLTF	TGTGCCAGCAGCGGTAGCGGGAACCCTGGGGCCAACGTCCTGACTTTC	-	TRBD2	TRBJ2-6	TRBV9
CASSQDNRAETQYF	TGTGCCAGCAGCCAAGATAATCGGGCGGAGACCCAGTACTTC	-	-	TRBJ2-5	TRBV4-2
CASSLWGDRFDF	TGTGCCAGCAGTTTATGGGGGGACAGGTTTGACTTC	-	TRBD1	TRBJ2-7	TRBV28
CASNGPTETQYF	TGTGCCAGCAACGGCCCAACGGAGACCCAGTACTTC	-	-	TRBJ2-5	TRBV18
CASSASASGGYNEQFF	TGTGCCAGCAGTGCATCGGCTAGCGGGGGGTACAATGAGCAGTTCTTC	few	TRBD2	TRBJ2-1	TRBV2
CASSVGDGGIREQFF	TGTGCCAGCAGCGTCGGAGACGGGGGTATACGCGAGCAGTTCTTC	-	-	TRBJ2-1	TRBV9
CASSSGQLYEQYF	TGCGCCAGCAGCTCTGGACAGCTCTACGAGCAGTACTTC	-	-	TRBJ2-7	TRBV5-1
CAISGGQGNQPQHF	TGTGCCATCAGTGGTGGGCAGGGCAATCAGCCCCAGCATTTT	once	-	TRBJ1-5	TRBV10-3
CASSWQGDQPQHF	TGCGCCAGCAGCTGGCAGGGAGATCAGCCCCAGCATTTT	-	-	TRBJ1-5	TRBV5-1
CASSLSSGSSYEQYF	TGTGCCAGCAGCCTTTCTAGCGGGAGCTCCTACGAGCAGTACTTC	-	TRBD2	TRBJ2-7	TRBV7-9
CAISAPGETQYF	TGTGCCATCAGTGCCCCTGGGGAGACCCAGTACTTC	once	-	TRBJ2-5	TRBV10-3
CASSLEGTGAEQYF	TGTGCCAGCAGCTTAGAAGGGACAGGGGCCGAGCAGTACTTC	-	TRBD1	TRBJ2-7	TRBV11-3
CASSTNHYNSPLHF	TGTGCCAGCAGCACCAACCACTATAATTCACCCCTCCACTTT	-	-	TRBJ1-6	TRBV9
CASSLTANSYEQYF	TGCGCCAGCAGCTTAACAGCCAACTCCTACGAGCAGTACTTC	-	-	TRBJ2-7	TRBV5-1
CASRIQGGNTEAFF	TGTGCCAGCAGGATACAGGGAGGAAACACTGAAGCTTTCTTT	-	-	TRBJ1-1	TRBV7-9
CASSLVTLGLYF	TGTGCCAGCAGCTTAGTTACCCTCGGACTGTATTTT	-	-	TRBJ2-3	TRBV7-9
CASSQTLGQNTEAFF	TGCGCCAGCAGCCAGACTTTGGGACAAAACACTGAAGCTTTCTTT	-	-	TRBJ1-1	TRBV4-3
CASSSKYSGEDGYEQYF	TGTGCCAGCAGCTCCAAGTACAGCGGGGAAGACGGGTACGAGCAGTACTTC	-	TRBD2	TRBJ2-7	TRBV13
CASSPGRSYGYTF	TGTGCCAGCAGTCCGGGGCGCAGCTATGGCTACACCTTC	-	-	TRBJ1-2	TRBV6-6
CASSLQGAGETQYF	TGTGCCAGCAGCTTACAGGGGGCCGGGGAGACCCAGTACTTC	-	TRBD1	TRBJ2-5	TRBV7-3
CASTPGGTQETQYF	TGCGCCAGCACCCCGGGCGGGACCCAAGAGACCCAGTACTTC	-	-	TRBJ2-5	TRBV5-1
CASSLLTSGGSGEQFF	TGCGCCAGCAGCCTGCTTACTAGCGGGGGAAGCGGTGAGCAGTTCTTC	-	TRBD2	TRBJ2-1	TRBV5-1
CASSLGQGADTQYF	TGTGCCAGCAGCTTAGGTCAGGGGGCAGATACGCAGTATTTT	-	TRBD1	TRBJ2-3	TRBV7-2
CASKEGGRGTDTQYF	TGTGCCAGCAAAGAGGGAGGGCGAGGCACAGATACGCAGTATTTT	-	TRBD2	TRBJ2-3	TRBV28
CASSQLRGGNEKLFF	TGTGCCAGCAGCCAGCTCAGAGGGGGCAATGAAAAACTGTTTTTT	-	TRBD1	TRBJ1-4	TRBV14
CASSQPTESSYNEQFF	TGCGCCAGCAGCCAGCCGACCGAGAGCTCCTACAATGAGCAGTTCTTC	-	-	TRBJ2-1	TRBV4-1
CASGRTYEQYF	TGTGCCAGCGGACGTACCTACGAGCAGTACTTC	-	-	TRBJ2-7	TRBV6-1
CASSSRTSGVSYEQYF	TGTGCCAGCAGCTCAAGGACTAGCGGGGTCTCCTACGAGCAGTACTTC	-	TRBD2	TRBJ2-7	TRBV5-6
CASSPSAGSSYEQYF	TGTGCCAGCAGCCCTTCGGCGGGGAGCTCCTACGAGCAGTACTTC	-	-	TRBJ2-7	TRBV5-5
CASSLEAVEQFF	TGCGCCAGCAGCTTGGAAGCGGTGGAGCAGTTCTTC	-	-	TRBJ2-1	TRBV5-1
CASSLASTGELFF	TGTGCCAGCAGCTTAGCAAGCACCGGGGAGCTGTTTTTT	-	-	TRBJ2-2	TRBV5-4
CASSVAPDRLYGYTF	TGTGCCAGCAGCGTAGCTCCCGACAGGCTGTATGGCTACACCTTC	-	-	TRBJ1-2	TRBV9
CASSKALDSDTQYF	TGTGCCAGCAGCAAAGCGCTCGATAGTGATACGCAGTATTTT	-	-	TRBJ2-3	TRBV21-1
CASSWTGLGMEKLFF	TGTGCCAGCAGTTGGACAGGGTTGGGGATGGAGAAACTGTTTTTT	-	TRBD1	TRBJ1-4	TRBV6-5
CASSELDRGWSEQYF	TGTGCCAGCAGTGAATTGGACAGGGGTTGGAGCGAGCAGTACTTC	-	TRBD1	TRBJ2-7	TRBV6-1
CASSLQVRGGYGYTF	TGTGCCAGCAGTTTACAAGTTAGGGGGGGTTATGGCTACACCTTC	-	-	TRBJ1-2	TRBV28